The 3 T cell receptor beta chains below come from one sample, sequenced in a study of response to subunit inactivated influenza vaccine. TCRdb re-called the RT-PCR reads with MiXCR, one entry per CDR3 protein. The sample lists about 650,000 distinct CDR3 sequences, roughly 15% occurring once. The sample in question was PBMCs from blood, obtained approximately 15 days before vaccination. The receptor source for this set is a man in his forties or fifties who received an inactivated influenza vaccine.

This chain uses TRBV2 with TRBJ2-5; TRBD2 aligns across 13 bases. This CDR3 is built from 17 residues. Trimming cost V 1 base and J 2 bases; bases outside gene matches: 4. From germline, CDR1 is SNHLY and CDR2 FYNNEI. CDR3 loop: CASSEGTSGRWQETQYF. In nucleotides, the CDR3 is TGTGCCAGCAGTGAAGGGACTAGCGGGAGATGGCAAGAGACCCAGTACTTC.

This clonotype has only one observation. This chain connects TRBV27 to TRBJ2-7, with 9 bases matching TRBD2. The CDR3 is made up of 14 amino acids. CDR1 and CDR2 (germline): MNHEY, SMNVEV (reference sequence). The ends lost 9 bases at V and 4 bases at J; junction bases unmatched: 10. DNA of the CDR3: TGTGCCAGTAGGGCCATAGCGGGAGTGTACGAGCAGTACTTC. As protein: CASRAIAGVYEQYF.

The chain recombines TRBV20-1 with TRBJ1-3; D may be TRBD1 (6 bases). The CDR3 runs 14 residues. Germline-derived CDR1 and CDR2 are DFQATT and SNEGSKA (reference sequence). V was cut by 6 bases and J by 0 bases, with 12 bases left in between. The CDR3 loop is CSARRDTSGNTIYF. The CDR3, as DNA: TGCAGTGCCCGACGGGACACCTCTGGAAACACCATATATTTT.